One and the same sample provided the 14 T cell receptor beta chains below, sequenced in a study of blood T cell repertoires in COVID-19. Here immunoSEQ multiplex PCR was the method, and the copy in TCRdb shows in-frame clones only, minus some. The profile shows 150,000 to 200,000 clones, about nine tenths of them singletons. Input material: peripheral blood. The receptors shown here come from a woman aged 55-75 years with COVID-19, enrolled during active disease.

The chain links TRBV19 to TRBJ1-1; 12 bases align to TRBD1. Germline lookup yields CDR1 LNHDA and CDR2 SQIVND (reference sequence). This CDR3 region has 17 residues. Trimming took 7 bases from V and 3 from J; bases not matched to a gene: 12. The CDR3, as DNA: TGTGCCAGTACCGTGGGGGGGACAGGGGGCTTGGACACTGAAGCTTTCTTT. It yields the protein CASTVGGTGGLDTEAFF.

CDR3 DNA sequence: TGCGCCAGCAGCTCGGCCGGGGGTGGGAGCGGGAGCTCCTACAATGAGCAGTTCTTC. This codes for CASSSAGGGSGSSYNEQFF. V and J are TRBV5-1 and TRBJ2-1, with TRBD2 identical over 8 bases. The junction had 14 bases not matched to a gene; V was cut back by 3 bases and J by 0 bases. The germline V gene encodes CDR1 SGHRS and CDR2 YFSETQ. The CDR3 consists of 19 residues.

The chain is built from TRBV19 and TRBJ2-7, with 8 nucleotides matching TRBD2. The CDR3 is 16 amino acids. Trimming removed 5 bases from V and 0 bases from J; junction bases left unmatched: 9. Germline assignment: CDR1 LNHDA and CDR2 SQIVND (reference sequence). DNA for the CDR3: TGTGCCAGTAGTGGAAGAGCGGGAGAGGGCTCCTACGAGCAGTACTTC. Translated, it gives CASSGRAGEGSYEQYF. The full variable domain, completed using reference TRBV19 and TRBJ2-7, is DGGITQSPKYLFRKEGQNVTLSCEQNLNHDAMYWYRQDPGQGLRLIYYSQIVNDFQKGDIAEGYSVSREKKESFPLTVTSAQKNPTAFYLCASSGRAGEGSYEQYFGPGTRLTVT.

This clone has only a few counts. This chain joins TRBV6-5 and TRBJ1-5; unclear D gene. Germline V CDR1 and CDR2: MNHEY, SVGAGI. Between the trimmed V and J ends, which lost 2 bases and 4 bases, there was a span of 9 bases. The CDR3 is 14 amino acids. CDR3 amino acids: CASSYVRENQPQHF. The CDR3 DNA sequence: TGTGCCAGCAGTTACGTAAGGGAGAATCAGCCCCAGCATTTT.

The chain has TRBV19 and TRBJ2-3; 7 bases are a match to TRBD1. V shed 7 bases and J 2 bases; nucleotides not matched to a gene: 6. The length of the CDR3 is 14 residues. CDR1 and CDR2 from the germline V gene are LNHDA and SQIVND (reference sequence). The chain's CDR3 is CASNRGQHTDTQYF. In DNA, the CDR3 is TGTGCCAGTAACCGGGGACAGCACACAGATACGCAGTATTTT.

The chain has TRBV28 and TRBJ1-2; D is undetermined. V was cut by 5 bases and J by 8 bases, with 9 bases left in between. Germline CDR1 reads MDHEN; CDR2 reads SYDVKM. The CDR3 sequence is 11 residues long. Here the CDR3 reads CASSPEGGYTF. Written as DNA, the CDR3 is TGTGCCAGCAGTCCCGAGGGAGGCTACACCTTC.

The chain couples TRBV6-2 or TRBV6-3 to TRBJ1-2, with D unclear. V was cut by 0 bases and J by 8 bases, with 10 bases left in between. The CDR3 is 13 amino acids. Germline-derived CDR1 and CDR2 are MNHEY and SVGEGT. The CDR3, as DNA: TGTGCCAGCAGTTACTCCACAGTCTCGGGCTACACCTTC. Translated: CASSYSTVSGYTF.

This clone was found once. This chain joins TRBV21-1 and TRBJ2-6; the table's D call of TRBD2 was not tested on the DNA. TRBV21-1 is designated a pseudogene. The CDR3 is 16 amino acids. The CDR3: CASSKGGLRMANVLTF. The CDR3 DNA follows: TGTGCCAGCAGCAAAGGGGGACTTCGAATGGCCAACGTCCTGACTTTC.

This chain links TRBV25-1 with TRBJ2-2; TRBD2 might be the D (6 bases). The CDR3 loop spans 17 amino acids. V was shortened by 5 bases and J by 0 bases, with 16 bases between the two germline ends. Germline CDR1 and CDR2: MGHDK and SYGVNS. The DNA for the CDR3 is TGTGCCAGCAGTAAGCAAGTAGGCGGGACGAACACCGGGGAGCTGTTTTTT. Protein: CASSKQVGGTNTGELFF.

As DNA, the CDR3 is TGTGCCAGCAGCTTACCGGTATCCTATGGCTACACCTTC. This sequence encodes CASSLPVSYGYTF. V gene TRBV7-9 combines with J gene TRBJ1-2; no definite D call. Trimming stripped 2 bases from V and 4 bases from J, with 8 bases between. CDR3 length equals 13 residues. Germline CDR1 reads SEHNR; CDR2 reads FQNEAQ (reference sequence).

This chain uses TRBV2 with TRBJ2-7; D is perhaps TRBD2 (6 bases). CDR3 length: 12 residues. Germline V gene sequence: CDR1 SNHLY, CDR2 FYNNEI. Trimming removed 11 bases at V and 4 bases at J, with 15 bases between. DNA of the CDR3: TGTGCCGGAACTAGCCCGGGGTACGAGCAGTACTTC. Translated, it gives CAGTSPGYEQYF.

The chain carries TRBV10-3 and TRBJ1-5; D is undetermined. Germline V gene lookup returns CDR1 ENHRY and CDR2 SYGVKD. V was clipped by 2 bases and J by 3 bases, with 5 bases between them. CDR3 length: 13 residues. CDR3 sequence: CAISEQSNQPQHF. The CDR3 DNA reads TGTGCCATCAGTGAGCAGTCCAATCAGCCCCAGCATTTT.

The chain links TRBV24-1 to TRBJ1-2; 9 bases map to TRBD1. In germline, CDR1 is KGHDR, CDR2 SFDVKD. This CDR3 has 16 residues. V was pared by 4 bases and J by 2 bases, with 7 bases of the junction left unmatched. The chain's CDR3 is CATSDPRDRVNYGYTF. DNA for the CDR3: TGTGCCACCAGTGACCCCAGGGACAGGGTGAACTATGGCTACACCTTC.

The chain recombines TRBV6-6 with TRBJ2-7; tentatively, D is TRBD2 (5 bases). The V gene's germline CDR1 is MNHNY and CDR2 SVGAGI (reference sequence). The CDR3 sequence is 13 residues long. V lost 7 bases to trimming and J lost 0 bases, with 10 bases between them. CDR3 coding DNA: TGTGCCAGCAAAAACGGGGACTCCTACGAGCAGTACTTC. Translation gives CASKNGDSYEQYF.